These 8 T cell receptor beta chains were sequenced from one sample in a study of blood T cell repertoires in COVID-19. Here immunoSEQ multiplex PCR was the method, and the copy in TCRdb shows in-frame clones only, minus some. Of 100,000 to 120,000 clones listed, 81% were seen once; the top ten hold less than 2%. The sequenced material came from peripheral blood. Source of these receptors: a man aged 45-65 years with acute or convalescent COVID-19.

This clone was counted many times. The chain carries TRBV19 and TRBJ1-1; D is uncertain. Germline V gene sequence: CDR1 LNHDA, CDR2 SQIVND (reference sequence). The V and J ends lost 1 base and 5 bases respectively, with 11 bases between them. This CDR3 has 14 residues. DNA for the CDR3: TGTGCCAGTAGTATAGTTCCGGGATGGACTGAAGCTTTCTTT. This gives the protein CASSIVPGWTEAFF.

V gene TRBV7-2 combines with J gene TRBJ1-2, with D possibly being TRBD1 (6 bases). The CDR3 has 17 amino acids. V lost 3 bases to trimming and J lost 4 bases, with 21 bases between them. The V gene's germline CDR1 is SGHTA and CDR2 FQGNSA. In nucleotides, the CDR3 is TGTGCCAGCAGCTTGTCCCCTCTACGGACAGAATTCTATGGCTACACCTTC. This gives the protein CASSLSPLRTEFYGYTF.

The chain is built from TRBV28 and TRBJ1-6; 7 nucleotides line up with TRBD1. Germline-derived CDR1 and CDR2 are MDHEN and SYDVKM. The CDR3 sequence is 14 residues long. Trimming removed 4 bases from V and 6 bases from J; junction bases left unmatched: 3. CDR3 sequence reads: CASSSTGFNSPLHF. As DNA, the CDR3 is TGTGCCAGCAGTTCGACAGGGTTTAATTCACCCCTCCACTTT.

The J gene is TRBJ2-3, the V gene TRBV19; D is uncertain. The CDR3 runs to 15 residues. V lost 3 bases and J lost 0, with 10 bases in between. CDR1 LNHDA and CDR2 SQIVND come from the germline V gene (reference sequence). The CDR3 DNA reads as TGTGCCAGTAGTATCTCCGGGTGGAGCACAGATACGCAGTATTTT. It specifies CASSISGWSTDTQYF.

The chain recombines TRBV5-6 with TRBJ2-5; D is perhaps TRBD1 (8 bases). This CDR3 is 14 amino acids long. CDR1 and CDR2 (germline): SGHDT, YYEEEE. V was pared by 5 bases and J by 5 bases, with 16 bases between. CDR3 protein: CASSKQGGAETQYF. In DNA form, the CDR3 reads TGTGCCAGCAGTAAACAGGGGGGGGCCGAGACCCAGTACTTC.

The chain joins TRBV4-2 to TRBJ1-5; possibly TRBD1 for D (6 bases). The CDR3 is 15 amino acids. Trimming pared 0 bases from V and 5 bases from J, leaving 11 bases between. Germline V gene data show CDR1 as LGHNA and CDR2 as YNFKEQ. DNA of the CDR3: TGTGCCAGCAGCCAAGAAACAGGGAGGGATCAGCCCCAGCATTTT. It is translated as CASSQETGRDQPQHF.

The gene calls are TRBV6-2 or TRBV6-3 and TRBJ2-1; maybe TRBD2 (6 bases). The CDR3 spans 17 residues. The V gene lost 0 bases and the J gene lost 6 bases, with 18 bases spanning the gap. In germline, CDR1 is MNHEY, CDR2 SVGEGT. The CDR3 bases are TGTGCCAGCAGTTACTCGAGGATGGGGGGAGCGTCCAATGAGCAGTTCTTC. Translation: CASSYSRMGGASNEQFF.

This CDR3 reads CAISESPGTNYGYTF. CDR3 nucleotides: TGTGCCATCAGTGAGTCCCCAGGGACTAACTATGGCTACACCTTC. V is TRBV10-3 and J is TRBJ1-2, with D possibly being TRBD1 (5 bases). Germline V gene data show CDR1 as ENHRY and CDR2 as SYGVKD. The CDR3 covers 15 residues. V was trimmed by 0 bases and J by 0 bases, leaving 8 bases between them.